This T cell receptor beta chain was captured in a study of cytotoxic CD8 clonotypes in ibrutinib-treated CLL. As for the study in general: The patients, about ten relapsed/refractory and under 16 treatment-naive, included about 17 who were IGHV unmutated. Study-level results: Baseline clonality exceeded age-matched healthy donors and tracked circulating CD8+ T-cell counts.

Some clones are missing from TCRdb's copy, which holds only in-frame ones; the method was immunoSEQ multiplex PCR. Altogether over 250,000 clones are present, more than 70% being singletons, with the ten largest covering about 6%. The CDR3 loop spans 15 amino acids. Germline values: CDR1 SGHNT, CDR2 YYREEE (reference sequence). Trimming pared 0 bases from V and 1 base from J, leaving 7 bases between. Comments on this clone: Its antigen is not known.

As input for TCR beta libraries, around 2 micrograms of genomic DNA came from cryopreserved PBMCs. The sequencing used PBMCs, collected at disease progression, from a patient treated with ibrutinib. This TCR derives from a human donor with chronic lymphocytic leukemia. The chain uses TRBV5-4 and TRBJ2-2; D not resolved. DNA for the CDR3: TGTGCCAGCAGCTTGGTTGCAATGAACACCGGGGAGCTGTTTTTT. Translation: CASSLVAMNTGELFF.